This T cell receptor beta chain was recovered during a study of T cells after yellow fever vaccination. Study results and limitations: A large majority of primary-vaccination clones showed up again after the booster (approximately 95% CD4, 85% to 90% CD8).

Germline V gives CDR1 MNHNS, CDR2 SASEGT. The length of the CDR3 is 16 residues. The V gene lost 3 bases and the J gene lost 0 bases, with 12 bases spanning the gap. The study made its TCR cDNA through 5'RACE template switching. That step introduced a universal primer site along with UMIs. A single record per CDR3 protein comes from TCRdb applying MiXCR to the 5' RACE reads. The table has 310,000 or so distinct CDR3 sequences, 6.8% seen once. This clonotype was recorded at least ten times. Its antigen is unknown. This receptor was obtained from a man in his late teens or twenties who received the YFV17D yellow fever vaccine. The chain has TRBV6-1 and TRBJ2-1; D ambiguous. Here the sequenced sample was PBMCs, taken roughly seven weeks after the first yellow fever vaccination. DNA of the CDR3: TGTGCCAGCAGTGACCCCGGGCGGACCTCCTACAATGAGCAGTTCTTC. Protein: CASSDPGRTSYNEQFF.